One T cell receptor beta chain is described in this entry. Its matching antigen is unknown. This entry belongs to a study of siplizumab effects on memory and regulatory T cells. Study-wide results and limits: Neither a naive nor a memory phenotype was assignable to roughly 80-95% of proliferating CD4+ or CD8+ clones. The diversity of naive T cells seemed greater than that of memory cells, and their alloresponse contribution seemed major.

The CDR3 contains 14 residues. Per germline, CDR1 SGHNT and CDR2 YYREEE (reference sequence). V gave up 3 bases and J gave up 4 bases, with 14 bases separating them. The table came from immunoSEQ multiplex PCR; TCRdb's copy has only in-frame clones and leaves some out. This table has about 97,000 clones, around 90% appearing once. The V and J genes are TRBV5-4 and TRBJ2-7; D not resolved. Sequences were obtained from non-Treg CD4+ T cells sorted from blood. This TCR was sampled from a human donor in good health. The chain's CDR3 is CASSSDVRPYEQYF. The CDR3 DNA reads as TGTGCCAGCAGCTCGGACGTCCGCCCTTACGAGCAGTACTTC.